Sequencing of this T cell receptor (beta chain) was carried out in a study of T cell repertoires in cytomegalovirus infection. Study-level background: Well-studied HLA-B-restricted CMV epitopes were used in the study alongside recently identified HLA-C-restricted ones. Public TCR beta signatures indicated both CMV infection and matching HLA type. Study observations and caveats: Individuals carrying CMV plus the relevant HLA were identified by cumulative frequency of public TCR beta families. Within the response measured ex vivo, HLA-C-restricted CMV-specific TCR beta clonotypes were dominant.

Concerning this clonotype: Its antigen is currently unknown.

Germline CDR1 reads SQVTM; CDR2 reads ANQGSEA. The CDR3 length is 14 residues. Trimming at V came to 0 bases and at J to 5 bases, leaving 5 bases not matched to a gene. TCRdb reprocessed the reads with MiXCR, giving one entry per CDR3 protein. The sample lists about 920,000 distinct CDR3 sequences, approximately 31% seen once, with under 15% in the top ten. The sample consisted of cultured CD8+ T cells from PBMCs, taken from culture after CMV antigen stimulation. The V and J genes are TRBV29-1 and TRBJ1-2, with 8 bases identical to TRBD1. The TCR sequence derives from a human donor in good health (CMV status not recorded). Some clones in this sample may be carry-over from other donors' samples. Here the CDR3 DNA reads TGCAGCGTTGAAGATTACAGGGGGGAATATGGCTACACCTTC. It codes for CSVEDYRGEYGYTF. The full variable domain, with the rest looked up from reference TRBV29-1 and TRBJ1-2, is SAVISQKPSRDICQRGTSLTIQCQVDSQVTMMFWYRQQPGQSLTLIATANQGSEATYESGFVIDKFPISRPNLTFSTLTVSNMSPEDSSIYLCSVEDYRGEYGYTFGSGTRLTVV.